These T cell receptor beta chains were read from a single sample in a study of T-cell memory formation after mild COVID-19. TCRdb reprocessed the 5' RACE reads via MiXCR and lists one record per CDR3 protein. Of 350,000 or so distinct CDR3 sequences in the sample, 13% were seen once. What was sequenced was PBMCs or a T cell subset sorted from them (not recorded which). All receptors derive from a man younger than 30 who had mild COVID-19 (a few samples of this study predate the infection). Cell type and time point are not known. CDR3s include the opening cysteine and the closing phenylalanine or tryptophan. The order of the fields is V gene, D gene, J gene, clone size, CDR3 protein, CDR3 DNA. D genes are given only for firm matches. Some rows mark clone size as missing; the rest say once, few, many or name a class of expanded clone.

V: TRBV4-1
D: .
J: TRBJ1-5
size: .
CDR3: CASSQVGAGPLGNQPQHF
DNA: TGCGCCAGCAGCCAAGTAGGTGCAGGTCCCCTCGGCAATCAGCCCCAGCATTTT

V: TRBV5-1
D: .
J: TRBJ1-6
size: .
CDR3: CASSEPGNSPLHF
DNA: TGCGCCAGCAGCGAGCCGGGTAATTCACCCCTCCACTTT

V: TRBV30
D: .
J: TRBJ1-4
size: few
CDR3: CAWGKNEKLFF
DNA: TGTGCCTGGGGGAAAAATGAAAAACTGTTTTTT

V: TRBV2
D: TRBD1
J: TRBJ2-5
size: many
CDR3: CASSGTGKETQYF
DNA: TGTGCCAGCAGCGGGACAGGGAAAGAGACCCAGTACTTC

V: TRBV7-2
D: .
J: TRBJ2-3
size: few
CDR3: CASSARTIPDTQYF
DNA: TGTGCCAGCAGCGCCCGGACCATTCCAGATACGCAGTATTTT

V: TRBV7-2
D: .
J: TRBJ2-5
size: few
CDR3: CASSLAPGSVMGAQYF
DNA: TGTGCCAGCAGCTTAGCGCCAGGATCCGTAATGGGGGCCCAGTACTTC

V: TRBV20-1
D: .
J: TRBJ1-1
size: .
CDR3: CSARDGGADTEAFF
DNA: TGCAGTGCTAGAGATGGGGGGGCCGACACTGAAGCTTTCTTT

V: TRBV13
D: .
J: TRBJ1-4
size: .
CDR3: CASSFGVTTGEKLFF
DNA: TGTGCCAGCAGCTTTGGTGTCACGACTGGGGAAAAACTGTTTTTT

V: TRBV5-1
D: TRBD1
J: TRBJ2-1
size: .
CDR3: CASSRDRGSGNEQFF
DNA: TGCGCCAGCAGCCGGGACAGGGGGTCGGGGAATGAGCAGTTCTTC

V: TRBV7-8
D: .
J: TRBJ2-2
size: .
CDR3: CASSVAYRVRNTGELFF
DNA: TGTGCCAGCAGCGTTGCCTACAGGGTCAGGAACACCGGGGAGCTGTTTTTT

V: TRBV11-2
D: .
J: TRBJ2-3
size: .
CDR3: CASSQTPWGQGIDTQYF
DNA: TGTGCCAGCAGCCAAACTCCATGGGGGCAGGGAATAGATACGCAGTATTTT

V: TRBV5-1
D: .
J: TRBJ2-2
size: .
CDR3: CASSIWSGELFF
DNA: TGCGCCAGCAGCATATGGTCCGGGGAGCTGTTTTTT

V: TRBV20-1
D: .
J: TRBJ1-2
size: .
CDR3: CSGQYYGYTF
DNA: TGCAGTGGACAGTACTATGGCTACACCTTC

V: TRBV3-1
D: .
J: TRBJ2-2
size: .
CDR3: CASSQARRWDTGELFF
DNA: TGTGCCAGCAGCCAAGCCCGACGGTGGGACACCGGGGAGCTGTTTTTT

V: TRBV7-9
D: .
J: TRBJ1-2
size: .
CDR3: CASSSTGSPGYTF
DNA: TGTGCCAGCAGCTCGACAGGATCCCCGGGCTACACCTTC

V: TRBV24-1
D: .
J: TRBJ2-5
size: many
CDR3: CATSGIFQETQYF
DNA: TGTGCCACCAGCGGAATATTCCAAGAGACCCAGTACTTC

V: TRBV20-1
D: .
J: TRBJ2-5
size: .
CDR3: CSARGGGKGTQYF
DNA: TGCAGTGCTAGGGGCGGGGGCAAGGGGACCCAGTACTTC

V: TRBV6-2/TRBV6-3
D: .
J: TRBJ1-1
size: .
CDR3: CASSYSRGERTGAFF
DNA: TGTGCCAGCAGTTACAGTAGGGGCGAACGTACGGGGGCTTTCTTT

V: TRBV29-1
D: TRBD2
J: TRBJ2-2
size: few
CDR3: CSVELISGVAPAELFF
DNA: TGCAGCGTTGAACTTATTAGCGGGGTAGCTCCCGCGGAGCTGTTTTTT

V: TRBV5-6
D: .
J: TRBJ2-2
size: .
CDR3: CASSLEGFTGELFF
DNA: TGTGCCAGCAGCTTGGAGGGGTTCACCGGGGAGCTGTTTTTT

V: TRBV29-1
D: TRBD1
J: TRBJ2-7
size: few
CDR3: CSVGRRDRVPYEQYF
DNA: TGCAGCGTCGGACGCCGGGACAGGGTACCCTACGAGCAGTACTTC

V: TRBV3-1
D: TRBD2
J: TRBJ2-1
size: few
CDR3: CASSQGTGTSGGNEQFF
DNA: TGTGCCAGCAGCCAGGGAACCGGGACTAGCGGGGGGAATGAGCAGTTCTTC

V: TRBV20-1
D: TRBD2
J: TRBJ2-3
size: .
CDR3: CSAVVSRGASSDTQYF
DNA: TGCAGTGCTGTCGTCTCGCGGGGGGCCAGCTCAGATACGCAGTATTTT

V: TRBV20-1
D: .
J: TRBJ2-3
size: few
CDR3: CSALLTRTQYF
DNA: TGCAGTGCTCTTTTGACGAGGACGCAGTATTTT

V: TRBV12-3/TRBV12-4
D: .
J: TRBJ2-5
size: .
CDR3: CASIPFYGPEEAPQETQYF
DNA: TGTGCCAGCATTCCTTTTTATGGTCCGGAAGAGGCCCCGCAAGAGACCCAGTACTTC

V: TRBV24-1
D: .
J: TRBJ1-5
size: many
CDR3: CATSDSGRRAIDQPQHF
DNA: TGTGCCACCAGTGATTCAGGACGGAGGGCTATCGATCAGCCCCAGCATTTT

V: TRBV14
D: .
J: TRBJ2-7
size: few
CDR3: CASSQIQGEGEQYF
DNA: TGTGCCAGCAGCCAGATACAGGGGGAGGGCGAGCAGTACTTC

V: TRBV20-1
D: TRBD1
J: TRBJ2-7
size: .
CDR3: CSARLGQGAYEQYF
DNA: TGCAGTGCTAGATTGGGACAGGGGGCCTACGAGCAGTACTTC

V: TRBV4-1
D: TRBD2
J: TRBJ2-7
size: few
CDR3: CASSQVAGETYEQYF
DNA: TGCGCCAGCAGCCAAGTCGCGGGGGAGACCTACGAGCAGTACTTC

V: TRBV6-5
D: TRBD1
J: TRBJ1-2
size: .
CDR3: CASRYSIPTGGKGYTF
DNA: TGTGCCAGCAGATACTCCATCCCGACAGGGGGTAAAGGCTACACCTTC

V: TRBV11-3
D: .
J: TRBJ1-2
size: few
CDR3: CASSLWEQANTADCYTF
DNA: TGTGCCAGCAGCCTGTGGGAACAGGCCAATACAGCAGATTGCTACACCTTC

V: TRBV11-3
D: .
J: TRBJ2-3
size: .
CDR3: CASSFAGGADTQYF
DNA: TGTGCCAGCAGCTTTGCCGGGGGAGCGGATACGCAGTATTTT

V: TRBV2
D: .
J: TRBJ2-1
size: .
CDR3: CASLLSRNNEQFF
DNA: TGTGCCAGTTTGTTGAGTCGGAACAATGAGCAGTTCTTC

V: TRBV7-2
D: .
J: TRBJ2-2
size: .
CDR3: CASSPIKGAGELFF
DNA: TGTGCCAGCAGCCCTATTAAGGGTGCCGGGGAGCTGTTTTTT

V: TRBV6-6
D: .
J: TRBJ2-2
size: few
CDR3: CASSYSVTGELFF
DNA: TGTGCCAGCAGTTACTCGGTGACCGGGGAGCTGTTTTTT

V: TRBV5-6
D: .
J: TRBJ1-3
size: .
CDR3: CASSLGGGRNTIYF
DNA: TGTGCCAGCAGCTTGGGCGGTGGGAGAAACACCATATATTTT

V: TRBV20-1
D: TRBD2
J: TRBJ2-2
size: few
CDR3: CSARGEGTGELFF
DNA: TGCAGTGCTAGGGGGGAGGGGACCGGGGAGCTGTTTTTT

V: TRBV12-3/TRBV12-4
D: TRBD2
J: TRBJ2-1
size: few
CDR3: CASSWGLAPDNEQFF
DNA: TGTGCCAGCAGTTGGGGACTAGCGCCGGACAATGAGCAGTTCTTC

V: TRBV7-9
D: TRBD2
J: TRBJ2-1
size: few
CDR3: CASSSRDGLAGDNEQFF
DNA: TGTGCCAGCAGCAGCAGAGACGGACTAGCGGGGGACAATGAGCAGTTCTTC

V: TRBV5-4
D: TRBD2
J: TRBJ2-3
size: few
CDR3: CASSLLLAGAADTQYF
DNA: TGTGCCAGCAGCTTGTTGCTAGCGGGGGCGGCCGATACGCAGTATTTT

V: TRBV12-3/TRBV12-4
D: .
J: TRBJ1-2
size: .
CDR3: CASSEGIYGYTF
DNA: TGTGCCAGCAGCGAGGGAATTTATGGCTACACCTTC

V: TRBV10-1
D: TRBD2
J: TRBJ2-1
size: many
CDR3: CASSISGGSYNEQFF
DNA: TGCGCCAGCAGTATTAGCGGGGGGTCCTACAATGAGCAGTTCTTC

V: TRBV4-2
D: .
J: TRBJ2-3
size: .
CDR3: CASSQETQAFIQYF
DNA: TGTGCCAGCAGCCAAGAAACACAGGCCTTCATACAGTATTTT

V: TRBV7-3
D: .
J: TRBJ2-5
size: few
CDR3: CASRSQETQYF
DNA: TGTGCCAGCAGATCGCAAGAGACCCAGTACTTC

V: TRBV12-3/TRBV12-4
D: TRBD1
J: TRBJ1-1
size: once
CDR3: CASRQGQSTEAFF
DNA: TGTGCCAGCAGACAGGGACAGTCTACTGAAGCTTTCTTT

V: TRBV7-9
D: .
J: TRBJ2-1
size: once
CDR3: CASSLNATQFF
DNA: TGTGCCAGCAGCTTGAACGCGACCCAGTTCTTC

V: TRBV11-1
D: TRBD1
J: TRBJ1-2
size: few
CDR3: CASSAGGQIYTF
DNA: TGTGCCAGCAGCGCAGGGGGACAGATCTACACCTTC

V: TRBV12-3/TRBV12-4
D: .
J: TRBJ1-5
size: many
CDR3: CASSLGGSVNQPQHF
DNA: TGTGCCAGCAGTTTAGGGGGTTCGGTCAATCAGCCCCAGCATTTT

V: TRBV5-1
D: .
J: TRBJ2-3
size: many
CDR3: CASSPTPESTDTQYF
DNA: TGCGCCAGCAGCCCCACCCCTGAAAGCACAGATACGCAGTATTTT

V: TRBV20-1
D: TRBD1
J: TRBJ2-3
size: .
CDR3: CSASGTGATDTQYF
DNA: TGCAGTGCTAGCGGGACAGGCGCCACAGATACGCAGTATTTT

V: TRBV7-2
D: TRBD1
J: TRBJ2-1
size: .
CDR3: CASSQGIDRGYNEQFF
DNA: TGTGCCAGCAGCCAAGGGATCGACAGGGGGTACAATGAGCAGTTCTTC

V: TRBV12-3/TRBV12-4
D: TRBD1
J: TRBJ1-2
size: .
CDR3: CASSFRGVGYTF
DNA: TGTGCCAGCAGTTTCAGGGGGGTAGGCTACACCTTC

V: TRBV27
D: .
J: TRBJ1-1
size: few
CDR3: CASFSVLGAATEAFF
DNA: TGTGCCAGCTTCTCCGTTTTGGGGGCGGCCACTGAAGCTTTCTTT

V: TRBV28
D: .
J: TRBJ1-3
size: .
CDR3: CASGGVGGTLPLRNTIYF
DNA: TGTGCCAGCGGCGGAGTGGGGGGGACCCTTCCCCTGCGAAACACCATATATTTT

V: TRBV14
D: .
J: TRBJ2-7
size: .
CDR3: CASTTSTNPYEQYF
DNA: TGTGCCAGCACCACCAGTACTAACCCCTACGAGCAGTACTTC

V: TRBV7-3
D: .
J: TRBJ1-1
size: many
CDR3: CASSLARSRTEAFF
DNA: TGTGCCAGCAGCTTAGCGAGGTCTCGGACTGAAGCTTTCTTT

V: TRBV19
D: .
J: TRBJ1-5
size: few
CDR3: CASSIEGNQPQHF
DNA: TGTGCCAGTAGTATAGAAGGGAATCAGCCCCAGCATTTT

V: TRBV29-1
D: .
J: TRBJ2-3
size: .
CDR3: CSVIDRPKTGTDTQYF
DNA: TGCAGCGTAATCGACAGGCCGAAGACCGGCACAGATACGCAGTATTTT

V: TRBV29-1
D: .
J: TRBJ2-1
size: few
CDR3: CSAELGVHNEQFF
DNA: TGCAGCGCCGAGCTGGGGGTACACAATGAGCAGTTCTTC